This TCR beta chain was documented in a study of T cell changes during pregnancy in multiple sclerosis. TCRdb keeps only in-frame clones here, not all; method: immunoSEQ multiplex PCR. The sample lists some 100,000 clones; 90% to 95% were seen once. V gave up 8 bases and J gave up 6 bases; unmatched junction bases: 0. CDR3 length: 12 residues. Germline loops: CDR1 MDHEN, CDR2 SYDVKM. The specimen comprised peripheral blood, sampled before pregnancy. The source of this sequence is a female donor with multiple sclerosis, enrolled in a pregnancy study. The rearrangement uses TRBV28 and TRBJ2-7; 14 bases map to TRBD2. CDR3 sequence reads: CASGTSGSEQYF. CDR3 sequence (DNA): TGTGCCAGCGGGACTAGCGGGAGCGAGCAGTACTTC.